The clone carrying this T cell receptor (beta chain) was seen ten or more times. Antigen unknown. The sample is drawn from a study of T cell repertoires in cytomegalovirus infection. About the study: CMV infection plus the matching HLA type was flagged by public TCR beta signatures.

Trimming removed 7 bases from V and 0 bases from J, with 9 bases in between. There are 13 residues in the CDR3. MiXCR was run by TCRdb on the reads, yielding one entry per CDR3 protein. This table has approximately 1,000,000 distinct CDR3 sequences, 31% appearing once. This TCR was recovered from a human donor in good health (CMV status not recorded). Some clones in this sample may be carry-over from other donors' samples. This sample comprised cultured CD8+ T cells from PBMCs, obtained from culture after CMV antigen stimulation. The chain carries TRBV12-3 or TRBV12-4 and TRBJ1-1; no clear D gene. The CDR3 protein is CASTPRMNTEAFF. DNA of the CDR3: TGTGCCAGCACCCCGAGGATGAACACTGAAGCTTTCTTT.